This T cell receptor beta chain was documented in a study of shared clonotypes between healthy human individuals. Study background: For every donor, three CD4 naive, three CD4 memory, two CD8 naive and one CD8 memory plates were used.

Germline loops: CDR1 LNHDA, CDR2 SQIVND (reference sequence). V was pared by 4 bases and J by 4 bases, with 11 bases between. CDR3 length equals 13 residues. Assay used: immunoSEQ multiplex PCR; TCRdb lists only in-frame clones, some missing. The sample records about 550,000 clones, roughly 96% being singletons. CD8 cells regarded as naive lacked CD45RO, were positively chosen for CCR7, and omitted terminally differentiated effector memory CD45RA+ cells. Healthy and HIV-negative, the adult donors had no recent acute infections or vaccinations. The chain carries TRBV19 and TRBJ2-7; D gene unclear. This receptor was obtained from a woman aged 30 to 39 in good health. The sample was naive CD8+ T cells sorted from blood. The CDR3 region is CASSRTVIYEQYF. CDR3 sequence (DNA): TGTGCCAGTAGTAGGACGGTCATTTACGAGCAGTACTTC.